The 2 T cell receptor beta chains below all came from one sample that was sequenced in a study of T cell responses to AZD1222 COVID-19 vaccine. Produced via immunoSEQ multiplex PCR; TCRdb's table is partial and in-frame only. The repertoire includes roughly 110,000 clones, just under 90% of them detected once, and around 12% sits in the top ten. The source was peripheral blood, collected on day 0 of AZD1222 vaccination. Receptor source: an adult in good health.

The chain couples TRBV7-2 to TRBJ2-7, with 10 bases fitting TRBD2. The V gene's germline CDR1 is SGHTA and CDR2 FQGNSA. The CDR3 is 16 amino acids. V dropped 0 bases and J dropped 11; count of bases not matched to a gene: 13. The CDR3 DNA is TGTGCCAGCAGCTTAGCGGACCCGGCTAGCGGGAGTAATGAGTACTTC. It translates to CASSLADPASGSNEYF. The variable domain in full, completed from reference TRBV7-2 and TRBJ2-7, reads GAGVSQSPSNKVTEKGKDVELRCDPISGHTALYWYRQSLGQGLEFLIYFQGNSAPDKSGLPSDRFSAERTGGSVSTLTIQRTQQEDSAVYLCASSLADPASGSNEYFGPGTRLTVT.

V usage is TRBV28 and J usage is TRBJ2-1; TRBD2 matches 7 bases. The CDR3 loop spans 15 amino acids. J lost 10 bases, V lost 5 bases, and 14 bases had no gene match. CDR1 and CDR2 from the germline V gene are MDHEN and SYDVKM. Here the CDR3 DNA reads TGTGCCAGCAGTGACGGGACTACCAAATGGGGAGAGCAGTTCTTC. This sequence encodes CASSDGTTKWGEQFF.